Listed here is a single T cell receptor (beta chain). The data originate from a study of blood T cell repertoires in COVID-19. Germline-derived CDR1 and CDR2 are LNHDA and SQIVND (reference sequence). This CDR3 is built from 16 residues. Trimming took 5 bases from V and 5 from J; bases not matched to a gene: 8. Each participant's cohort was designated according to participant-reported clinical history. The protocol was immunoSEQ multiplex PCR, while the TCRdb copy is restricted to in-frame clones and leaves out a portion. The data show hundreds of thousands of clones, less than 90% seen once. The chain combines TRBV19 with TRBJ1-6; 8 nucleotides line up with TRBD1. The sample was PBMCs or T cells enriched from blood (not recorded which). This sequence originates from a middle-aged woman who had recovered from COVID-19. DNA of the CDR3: TGTGCCAGTAGTCCTTCGAGGGACAGGAATAATTCACCCCTCCACTTT. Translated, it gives CASSPSRDRNNSPLHF.